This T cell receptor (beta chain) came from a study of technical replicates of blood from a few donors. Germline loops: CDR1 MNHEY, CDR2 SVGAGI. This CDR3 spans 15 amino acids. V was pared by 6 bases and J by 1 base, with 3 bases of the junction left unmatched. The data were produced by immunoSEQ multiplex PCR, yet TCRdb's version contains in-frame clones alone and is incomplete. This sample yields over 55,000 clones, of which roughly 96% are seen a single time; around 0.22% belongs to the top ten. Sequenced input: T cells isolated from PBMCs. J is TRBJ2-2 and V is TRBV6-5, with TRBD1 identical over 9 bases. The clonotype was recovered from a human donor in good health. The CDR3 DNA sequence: TGTGCCAGCAGCTCGGACAGGGGGAACACCGGGGAGCTGTTTTTT. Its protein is CASSSDRGNTGELFF.